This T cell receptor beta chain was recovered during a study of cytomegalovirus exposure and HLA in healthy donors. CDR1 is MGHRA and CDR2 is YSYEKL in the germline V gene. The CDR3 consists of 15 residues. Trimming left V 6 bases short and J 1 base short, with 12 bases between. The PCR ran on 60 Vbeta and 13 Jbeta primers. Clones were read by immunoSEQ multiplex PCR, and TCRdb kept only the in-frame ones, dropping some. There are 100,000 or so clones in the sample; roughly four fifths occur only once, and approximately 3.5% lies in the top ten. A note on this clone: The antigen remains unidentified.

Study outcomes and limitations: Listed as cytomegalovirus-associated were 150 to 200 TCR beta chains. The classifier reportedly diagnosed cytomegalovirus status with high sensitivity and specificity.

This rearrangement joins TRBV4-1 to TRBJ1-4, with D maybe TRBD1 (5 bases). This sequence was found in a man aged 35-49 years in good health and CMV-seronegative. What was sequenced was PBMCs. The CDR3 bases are TGCGCCAGCAGTCGGGGGGAGATAACTAATGAAAAACTGTTTTTT. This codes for CASSRGEITNEKLFF.